The 3 T cell receptor beta chains below were found in one sample sequenced in a study of cytotoxic CD8 clonotypes in ibrutinib-treated CLL. Libraries were prepared by immunoSEQ multiplex PCR; TCRdb keeps only in-frame clonotypes and omits some of them. In the table there are about 56,000 clones, 50% to 70% of which are singletons. Source: PBMCs, taken after 24 months of ibrutinib treatment. Receptor source: a human donor with chronic lymphocytic leukemia.

The V and J genes are TRBV5-6 and TRBJ2-5; 12 nucleotides line up with TRBD2. The CDR3 totals 14 residues. With 4 bases clipped from V and 5 bases from J, the junction kept 3 bases outside the gene matches. Germline V gives CDR1 SGHDT, CDR2 YYEEEE. This CDR3 is CASSLAGGGETQYF. The CDR3 DNA sequence: TGTGCCAGCAGCCTAGCGGGAGGGGGTGAGACCCAGTACTTC.

V usage is TRBV5-4 and J usage is TRBJ2-7; 11 bases are a match to TRBD1. Germline V gene lookup returns CDR1 SGHNT and CDR2 YYREEE (reference sequence). The V and J ends lost 1 base and 7 bases, in that order; junction bases with no gene match: 7. The CDR3 has 15 residues. The CDR3 is CASSLIGQGAGEQYF. CDR3 nucleotides: TGTGCCAGCAGCTTGATTGGACAGGGGGCAGGAGAGCAGTACTTC.

The gene calls are TRBV7-2 and TRBJ2-1; TRBD2 is a possible D gene (5 bases). This CDR3 contains 17 residues. Trimming removed 2 bases from V and 0 bases from J, with 14 bases in between. Germline V CDR1 and CDR2: SGHTA, FQGNSA. The CDR3 DNA reads as TGTGCCAGCAGCTTAAGCCCCGGGGAGAGCTCCTACAATGAGCAGTTCTTC. This translates into CASSLSPGESSYNEQFF. Full variable domain (outside the CDR3, taken from reference TRBV7-2 and TRBJ2-1): GAGVSQSPSNKVTEKGKDVELRCDPISGHTALYWYRQSLGQGLEFLIYFQGNSAPDKSGLPSDRFSAERTGGSVSTLTIQRTQQEDSAVYLCASSLSPGESSYNEQFFGPGTRLTVL.